The present T cell receptor (beta chain) was sequenced within a study of T cell repertoires in aging, cancer and after chemotherapy. TRB rearrangements spanning V, D and J were amplified using mixed TRB-A/B primers. MiXCR, applied by TCRdb to the multiplex PCR reads, yields one record per CDR3 protein. Here the sample spans fewer than 7,000 distinct CDR3 sequences, 32% being singletons. The template was genomic DNA from peripheral blood, not RNA. This sequence was found in a human donor with a blood cancer. Material: blood.

The CDR3 DNA follows: TGCAGTGCTAGAGATCTAACAGCGGGCGAACCGCCAGATACGCAGTATTTT. Its protein is CSARDLTAGEPPDTQYF. The V gene is TRBV20-1, the J gene TRBJ2-3, with D possibly being TRBD2 (6 bases). Trimming took off 0 bases at V and 4 bases at J, with 20 bases between the two ends. This CDR3 is 17 amino acids long. Germline V gives CDR1 DFQATT, CDR2 SNEGSKA (reference sequence).